The entry below describes one TCR beta chain. The germline CDR1 and CDR2 sequences are SGHVS and FNYEAQ. Germline trimming cut 6 bases from V and 4 bases from J; bases unmatched to any gene: 19. There are 19 residues in the CDR3. The data stem from a study of shared clonotypes between healthy human individuals. As defined, naive CD8 cells were CD45RO-negative and positively selected for CCR7, with terminally differentiated effector memory CD45RA+ cells excluded. The repertoire was sequenced with immunoSEQ multiplex PCR; TCRdb's copy has only in-frame clones and lacks some. The sample holds some 800,000 clones, approximately 92% seen once.

The chain couples TRBV7-6 to TRBJ2-3; 10 bases are shared with TRBD2. The sequencing input was naive CD8+ T cells sorted from blood. The receptor comes from a man younger than 45 in good health. The CDR3 spells CASSLRPLASGSSADTQYF. DNA of the CDR3: TGTGCCAGCAGTTTAAGACCCTTGGCTAGCGGGAGTTCCGCAGATACGCAGTATTTT.